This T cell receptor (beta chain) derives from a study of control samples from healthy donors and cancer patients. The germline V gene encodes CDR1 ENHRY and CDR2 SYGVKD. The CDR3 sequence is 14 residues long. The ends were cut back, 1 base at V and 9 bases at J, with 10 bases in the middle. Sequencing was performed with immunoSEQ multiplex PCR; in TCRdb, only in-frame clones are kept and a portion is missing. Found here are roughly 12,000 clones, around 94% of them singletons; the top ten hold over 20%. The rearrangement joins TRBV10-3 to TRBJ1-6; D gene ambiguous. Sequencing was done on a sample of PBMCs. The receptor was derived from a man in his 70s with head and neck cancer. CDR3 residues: CAISELGISSPLHF. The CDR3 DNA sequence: TGTGCCATCAGTGAGTTAGGGATTAGTTCACCCCTCCACTTT.